These 24 T cell receptor beta chains share one sample of origin, sequenced in a study of T-cell memory formation after mild COVID-19. TCRdb re-called the 5' RACE reads through MiXCR, storing one row per CDR3 protein. The repertoire has about 320,000 distinct CDR3 sequences, more than 13% of them found once; the top ten carry 21%. The material sequenced was PBMCs or a T cell subset sorted from them (not recorded which). All receptors come from a man between 18 and 29 years old who had mild COVID-19 (a few samples of this study predate the infection). Cell type and time point are not known.

This clonotype was seen a few times. J is TRBJ2-7 and V is TRBV11-2; perhaps TRBD1 as D (6 bases). Trimming took 3 bases from V and 4 from J, leaving 10 bases between them. The CDR3 totals 13 residues. Germline CDR1 SGHAT, CDR2 FQNNGV. The CDR3 spells CASSFSDSYEQYV. For the CDR3, the DNA is TGTGCCAGCAGCTTTTCGGACAGTTACGAGCAGTACGTC.

The DNA for the CDR3 is TGTGCCATCAGTGAGTCGCCAGAGACAGGGAGAGCTTTCTTT. This codes for CAISESPETGRAFF. This rearrangement joins TRBV10-3 to TRBJ1-1, with 7 bases aligning to TRBD1. The germline V gene encodes CDR1 ENHRY and CDR2 SYGVKD. The CDR3 is 14 amino acids. The ends lost 0 bases at V and 10 bases at J; junction bases unmatched: 8.

The chain carries TRBV6-2 or TRBV6-3 and TRBJ2-6; D uncertain. The CDR3 has 14 amino acids. CDR1 is MNHEY, CDR2 SVGEGT, per germline. Deletions cut 4 bases from V and 0 bases from J, with 4 bases between. The CDR3 DNA is TGTGCCAGCAGTTCCTTCTCTGGGGCCAACGTCCTGACTTTC. Translated, it gives CASSSFSGANVLTF.

This clonotype was observed a few times. The V call is TRBV7-9, the J call TRBJ1-1; D is ambiguous. The length of the CDR3 is 15 residues. Germline CDR1 is SEHNR and CDR2 is FQNEAQ (reference sequence). V gave up 5 bases and J gave up 3 bases, with 16 bases separating them. The CDR3 DNA reads as TGTGCCAGCAGCCCCCCCGTGGCAAGAGACACTGAAGCTTTCTTT. Translated: CASSPPVARDTEAFF.

The chain uses TRBV28 and TRBJ1-1; D perhaps matches TRBD1 (5 bases). From germline, CDR1 is MDHEN and CDR2 SYDVKM. The V end was cut by 6 bases, the J end by 3 bases, with 14 bases between. The CDR3 is 14 residues long. The CDR3 DNA reads as TGTGCCAGCAGCCTCGTGGGGCTAGACACTGAAGCTTTCTTT. As protein: CASSLVGLDTEAFF.

The rearrangement links TRBV5-1 to TRBJ2-5; tentatively, D is TRBD1 (6 bases). V lost 0 bases, J lost 1 base, and 10 bases lay in between. Germline V gene lookup returns CDR1 SGHRS and CDR2 YFSETQ. The CDR3 consists of 15 residues. The CDR3 reads CASSLDSRGQETQYF. In nucleotides, the CDR3 is TGCGCCAGCAGCTTGGATAGCAGGGGCCAAGAGACCCAGTACTTC.

This clonotype was observed a handful of times. The chain carries TRBV20-1 and TRBJ2-7; a possible D gene is TRBD1 (5 bases). Germline values: CDR1 DFQATT, CDR2 SNEGSKA (reference sequence). CDR3 size: 12 residues. V was clipped by 6 bases and J by 1 base, with 10 bases between them. The chain's CDR3 is CSARRGSYEQYF. The CDR3 coding sequence is TGCAGTGCCCGAAGGGGATCCTACGAGCAGTACTTC.

The chain is built from TRBV11-2 and TRBJ2-5, with 9 bases identical to TRBD2. The CDR3 has 15 residues. The V and J ends lost 4 bases and 6 bases, in that order; junction bases with no gene match: 9. Germline assignment: CDR1 SGHAT and CDR2 FQNNGV. Here the CDR3 reads CASSSLVGLAKTQYF. The CDR3 nucleotides read TGTGCCAGCAGCTCCCTCGTCGGACTAGCGAAGACCCAGTACTTC.

The V call is TRBV29-1, the J call TRBJ2-7, with a tentative D call TRBD2 (8 bases). Per the germline V gene, CDR1 is SQVTM and CDR2 is ANQGSEA. Trimming removed 5 bases at V and 5 bases at J, with 16 bases between. The length of the CDR3 is 13 residues. CDR3 nucleotides: TGCAGCGTTACGGGAGGGGGCCTCAACGAGCAGTACGTC. Translating gives CSVTGGGLNEQYV.

This clonotype was observed a few times. The chain carries TRBV5-1 and TRBJ1-4, with D unclear. Trimming removed 1 base at V and 8 bases at J, with 9 bases between. The length of the CDR3 is 13 residues. From germline, CDR1 is SGHRS and CDR2 YFSETQ. CDR3 protein: CASSLRVGEKLFF. DNA for the CDR3: TGCGCCAGCAGCTTGAGGGTCGGAGAAAAACTGTTTTTT.

This clonotype has just a few counts. This rearrangement joins TRBV18 to TRBJ1-3; D not certain. The length of the CDR3 is 17 residues. The germline gives CDR1 KGHSH, CDR2 LQKENI. Deletions cut 2 bases from V and 0 bases from J, with 14 bases between. CDR3 residues: CASSPGGTVSSGNTIYF. The CDR3 DNA reads TGTGCCAGCTCACCAGGCGGAACGGTCAGCTCTGGAAACACCATATATTTT.

The V and J genes are TRBV12-3 or TRBV12-4 and TRBJ1-5, with D hard to call. This CDR3 is 14 amino acids long. The V and J ends lost 2 bases and 9 bases respectively, with 14 bases between them. The CDR3 sequence: CASSLQLHLGPQHF. The CDR3 DNA sequence: TGTGCCAGCAGTTTACAGCTTCATCTGGGGCCCCAGCATTTT.

Many counts were recorded for this clonotype. The chain couples TRBV5-1 to TRBJ2-3; D is ambiguous. CDR1 is SGHRS, CDR2 YFSETQ, per germline. The length of the CDR3 is 13 residues. V lost 4 bases, J lost 4 bases, and 10 bases lay in between. The CDR3 DNA sequence: TGCGCCAGCAGCCGAGAAGGATCAGATACGCAGTATTTT. This codes for CASSREGSDTQYF.

CDR3: CASSFFREGKISPLHF. CDR3 nucleotides: TGTGCCAGCAGCTTTTTCCGGGAAGGGAAAATTTCACCCCTCCACTTT. The chain is built from TRBV11-2 and TRBJ1-6; unclear D gene. The CDR3 extends over 16 amino acids. Deletions cut 3 bases from V and 9 bases from J, with 18 bases between. Germline-derived CDR1 and CDR2 are SGHAT and FQNNGV.

CDR3: CASTGGSANEKLFF. The CDR3 region has the DNA TGTGCCAGCACAGGGGGTTCGGCTAATGAAAAACTGTTTTTT. The chain joins TRBV25-1 to TRBJ1-4, with 7 bases that match TRBD1. The V gene's germline CDR1 is MGHDK and CDR2 SYGVNS. Trimming took 7 bases from V and 3 from J; bases not matched to a gene: 5. CDR3 size: 14 residues.

This clonotype was seen only a few times. The V and J genes are TRBV4-2 and TRBJ2-7; D remains ambiguous. CDR3 length: 14 amino acids. V gave up 1 base and J gave up 0 bases, with 7 bases separating them. Germline lookup yields CDR1 LGHNA and CDR2 YNFKEQ. For the CDR3, the DNA is TGTGCCAGCAGCCAAGCCGCTATCTCCTACGAGCAGTACTTC. Translation: CASSQAAISYEQYF.

V and J are TRBV20-1 and TRBJ2-7; D remains ambiguous. This CDR3 spans 12 amino acids. The germline CDR1 and CDR2 sequences are DFQATT and SNEGSKA (reference sequence). Trimming shortened V by 3 bases and J by 3 bases, and 9 bases separated the two germline ends. CDR3 nucleotide sequence: TGCAGTGCTAGCAAGGACGGCTACGAGCAGTACTTC. Its translation: CSASKDGYEQYF.

This clonotype was counted ten times or more. This rearrangement joins TRBV20-1 to TRBJ1-1; no clear D. The CDR3 loop spans 13 amino acids. CDR1 DFQATT and CDR2 SNEGSKA come from the germline V gene (reference sequence). V gave up 3 bases and J gave up 1 base, with 9 bases separating them. CDR3 protein: CSASGRWNTEAFF. CDR3 DNA: TGCAGTGCTAGCGGCAGATGGAACACTGAAGCTTTCTTT.

This clonotype occurred a few times. V usage is TRBV4-3 and J usage is TRBJ2-5; unclear D gene. The CDR3 is 15 residues long. With 1 base removed from V and 1 base from J, the gap between germline ends came to 10 bases. Germline CDR1 LGHNA, CDR2 YSLEER. The CDR3, as DNA: TGCGCCAGCAGCCAAGTGTACAGATCCCAAGAGACCCAGTACTTC. Protein: CASSQVYRSQETQYF.

This clonotype has a handful of counts. V gene TRBV12-3 or TRBV12-4 combines with J gene TRBJ2-5, with D possibly being TRBD1 (5 bases). Trimming left V 6 bases short and J 10 bases short, with 21 bases between. This CDR3 spans 14 amino acids. Here the CDR3 DNA reads TGTGCCAGCAGCCCTCAGGTGACCAGGGTAGGCCAGTACTTC. Residues: CASSPQVTRVGQYF.

This clonotype was seen only a few times. The chain recombines TRBV27 with TRBJ2-7; D may be TRBD1 (6 bases). Trimming shortened V by 4 bases and J by 4 bases, and 20 bases separated the two germline ends. Germline V CDR1 and CDR2: MNHEY, SMNVEV (reference sequence). The CDR3 length is 16 residues. The CDR3 region is CASSSPTGRNVYEQYF. The CDR3 DNA follows: TGTGCCAGCAGTTCTCCGACAGGAAGGAACGTATACGAGCAGTACTTC.

This clonotype was detected a few times. The chain recombines TRBV5-6 with TRBJ1-5, with a possible D match to TRBD1 (6 bases). V lost 6 bases, J lost 3 bases, and 16 bases lay in between. The CDR3 contains 15 residues. The V gene's germline CDR1 is SGHDT and CDR2 YYEEEE. CDR3 nucleotide sequence: TGTGCCAGCACCCTCAGGGGACAAACCAATCAGCCCCAGCATTTT. Its translation: CASTLRGQTNQPQHF.

The rearrangement joins TRBV6-5 to TRBJ2-7; TRBD2 matches at 11 bases. Germline V gene sequence: CDR1 MNHEY, CDR2 SVGAGI. This CDR3 comprises 19 residues. V shed 0 bases and J 5 bases; nucleotides not matched to a gene: 15. The CDR3 DNA reads as TGTGCCAGCAGTTACTCGAGTCCTAGCGGGGGGCTCCGGTACCACGAGCAGTACTTC. Encoded protein: CASSYSSPSGGLRYHEQYF.

This clonotype was seen ten or more times. This chain uses TRBV7-2 with TRBJ2-3; tentatively, D is TRBD2 (7 bases). Trimming cost V 1 base and J 4 bases, with 12 bases left between them. The germline V gene has CDR1 SGHTA and CDR2 FQGNSA. CDR3 length: 15 residues. CDR3 region: CASSLGGGGADTQYF. CDR3 coding DNA: TGTGCCAGCAGCTTAGGGGGGGGCGGGGCAGATACGCAGTATTTT.